The 27 T cell receptor beta chains below all came from one sample that was sequenced in a study of blood T cell repertoires in COVID-19. TCRdb's table, derived via immunoSEQ multiplex PCR, lists solely in-frame clones and lacks some. Of just over 250,000 clones listed, around 80% are singletons. Sequenced material: PBMCs or T cells enriched from blood (not recorded which). The origin of the receptors is a man aged 30-40 years with acute COVID-19.

The chain couples TRBV11-3 to TRBJ2-5, with a weak D call TRBD2 (5 bases). CDR1 is SGHNT, CDR2 YENEEA, per germline. Trimming stripped 3 bases from V and 5 bases from J, with 10 bases between. The CDR3 is made up of 13 amino acids. CDR3 nucleotide sequence: TGTGCCAGCAGCTTTGGTGGGGAGGAGACCCAGTACTTC. Protein: CASSFGGEETQYF.

This rearrangement joins TRBV7-9 to TRBJ1-3, with D uncertain. The germline CDR1 and CDR2 sequences are SEHNR and FQNEAQ (reference sequence). Trimming removed 6 bases at V and 4 bases at J, with 13 bases between. The CDR3 is 14 residues long. The CDR3 loop is CASSSPSEGNTIYF. In nucleotides, the CDR3 is TGTGCCAGCAGTTCACCCTCGGAGGGAAACACCATATATTTT.

V usage is TRBV12-3 or TRBV12-4 and J usage is TRBJ1-5; D is undetermined. Deletions cut 2 bases from V and 5 bases from J, with 7 bases between. The CDR3 covers 13 residues. The CDR3 nucleotides read TGTGCCAGCAGTTTAAGGCAGGATCAGCCCCAGCATTTT. Its protein is CASSLRQDQPQHF.

The CDR3 spells CASSPQTVPSGANVLTF. The CDR3 DNA follows: TGTGCCAGCAGTCCCCAGACAGTCCCCTCTGGGGCCAACGTCCTGACTTTC. The chain links TRBV27 to TRBJ2-6, with D maybe TRBD1 (5 bases). V was cut by 5 bases and J by 0 bases, with 14 bases left in between. CDR1 MNHEY and CDR2 SMNVEV come from the germline V gene (reference sequence). The CDR3 contains 17 residues.

The sample holds one count of this clone. V is TRBV7-3 and J is TRBJ2-1, with 8 bases aligning to TRBD2. Germline trimming cut 5 bases from V and 13 bases from J; bases unmatched to any gene: 10. This CDR3 has 13 amino acids. The V gene's germline CDR1 is SGHTA and CDR2 FQGTGA. The CDR3 DNA sequence: TGTGCCAGCAGCCCACCGGGGGGGCCACGACAGTTCTTC. It encodes CASSPPGGPRQFF. Supplemented by reference TRBV7-3 and TRBJ2-1, the full variable domain reads GAGVSQTPSNKVTEKGKYVELRCDPISGHTALYWYRQSLGQGPEFLIYFQGTGAADDSGLPNDRFFAVRPEGSVSTLKIQRTERGDSAVYLCASSPPGGPRQFFGPGTRLTVL.

This chain links TRBV20-1 with TRBJ2-3; perhaps TRBD2 as D (6 bases). The CDR3 runs to 14 residues. V lost 3 bases to trimming and J lost 0 bases, with 10 bases between them. Germline CDR1 is DFQATT and CDR2 is SNEGSKA (reference sequence). The CDR3 nucleotides read TGCAGTGCTAGTATTGCGGGGAGCACAGATACGCAGTATTTT. Protein product: CSASIAGSTDTQYF.

Notes on this clone: At the DNA level, this CDR3 is encoded by other sequences in the same sample as well. The chain employs TRBV12-5 and TRBJ1-1; D not certain. Germline-derived CDR1 and CDR2 are LGHNT and FRNRAP. CDR3 length equals 13 residues. The V end was cut by 6 bases, the J end by 0 bases, with 8 bases between. CDR3 in amino acids: CASGLTVNTEAFF. As DNA, the CDR3 is TGTGCTAGTGGCTTGACGGTGAACACTGAAGCTTTCTTT.

This chain joins TRBV4-1 and TRBJ2-2; D ambiguous. V lost 4 bases, J lost 2 bases, and 14 bases lay in between. Per the germline V gene, CDR1 is MGHRA and CDR2 is YSYEKL. The CDR3 runs to 16 residues. For the CDR3, the DNA is TGCGCCAGCAGCCTCGGCCCGAGCGCAAACACCGGGGAGCTGTTTTTT. Translating gives CASSLGPSANTGELFF.

This clone was found once. The rearrangement links TRBV5-1 to TRBJ2-3; the match to TRBD2 covers 8 bases. The junction had 4 bases not matched to a gene; V was cut back by 4 bases and J by 0 bases. Per germline, CDR1 SGHRS and CDR2 YFSETQ. The CDR3 spans 15 residues. The CDR3 is CASSPGGTSTDTQYF. CDR3 DNA: TGCGCCAGCAGCCCGGGAGGGACTAGCACAGATACGCAGTATTTT.

This clone turned up a few times. The DNA of the CDR3 is TGTGCCAGCTCCATCGGGATAGCTCGCTCCTACAATGAGCAGTTCTTC. Residues: CASSIGIARSYNEQFF. The chain is built from TRBV3-1 (or the pseudogene TRBV3-2) and TRBJ2-1; TRBD2 is a possible D gene (5 bases). CDR3 length equals 16 residues. Trimming pared 8 bases from V and 0 bases from J, leaving 17 bases between. Looked up from germline, CDR1 is LGHDT and CDR2 is YNNKEL (reference sequence).

The chain joins TRBV5-5 to TRBJ1-5; 9 nucleotides match TRBD1. The junction had 5 bases not matched to a gene; V was cut back by 7 bases and J by 3 bases. CDR3 length: 14 amino acids. Germline V gene lookup returns CDR1 SGHKS and CDR2 YYEKEE (reference sequence). The CDR3 nucleotides are TGTGCCAGCGGATACAGGGGGCACAATCAGCCCCAGCATTTT. Protein product: CASGYRGHNQPQHF.

The V call is TRBV5-1, the J call TRBJ1-3, with D possibly TRBD1 on 6 matching bases. The V end was cut by 4 bases, the J end by 0 bases, with 8 bases between. CDR1 and CDR2 (germline): SGHRS, YFSETQ. CDR3 size: 14 residues. For the CDR3, the DNA is TGCGCCAGCAGCCGGGACAACTCTGGAAACACCATATATTTT. Translating it yields CASSRDNSGNTIYF.

The chain carries TRBV29-1 and TRBJ1-2; 9 bases map to TRBD1. This CDR3 region has 12 residues. Trimming took 4 bases from V and 10 from J; bases not matched to a gene: 7. The germline CDR1 and CDR2 sequences are SQVTM and ANQGSEA. The CDR3 sequence is CSVGGQGNYYTF. The CDR3 nucleotides are TGCAGCGTTGGGGGACAGGGAAATTACTACACCTTC.

The chain is built from TRBV7-8 and TRBJ1-5; D is ambiguous. CDR1 and CDR2 from the germline V gene are SGHVS and FQNEAQ. Deletions cut 5 bases from V and 4 bases from J, with 6 bases between. This CDR3 region has 12 residues. The CDR3 nucleotides read TGTGCCAGCAGCGACTCAAATCAGCCCCAGCATTTT. Its translation is CASSDSNQPQHF.

The chain combines TRBV19 with TRBJ2-7; 10 positions match TRBD1. Trimming cost V 3 bases and J 5 bases; bases outside gene matches: 1. The CDR3 has 13 residues. Per the germline V gene, CDR1 is LNHDA and CDR2 is SQIVND (reference sequence). In nucleotides, the CDR3 is TGTGCCAGTAGTATCGGGACAGGGGACGAGCAGTACGTC. This codes for CASSIGTGDEQYV.

The rearrangement uses TRBV6-5 and TRBJ1-6, with D possibly matching TRBD1 (5 bases). The V gene's germline CDR1 is MNHEY and CDR2 SVGAGI. The CDR3 has 14 residues. V lost 6 bases, J lost 7 bases, and 13 bases lay in between. The CDR3 DNA reads as TGTGCCAGCAGGACCCGAACAGGAAATTCACCCCTCCACTTT. Translation: CASRTRTGNSPLHF.

V gene TRBV30 combines with J gene TRBJ2-1, with D tentatively TRBD2 (6 bases). Trimming pared 3 bases from V and 5 bases from J, leaving 17 bases between. Germline V gives CDR1 GTSNPN, CDR2 SVGIG (reference sequence). This CDR3 is built from 15 residues. The CDR3 DNA follows: TGTGCCTGGAGCGTTCTAGTTGGGAGGCACAATGAGCAGTTCTTC. Translated: CAWSVLVGRHNEQFF.

The chain is built from TRBV7-3 and TRBJ2-3, with a weak D call TRBD2 (6 bases). The germline gives CDR1 SGHTA, CDR2 FQGTGA. This CDR3 has 13 residues. V was shortened by 6 bases and J by 10 bases, with 17 bases between the two germline ends. This CDR3 reads CASSSTRGVAQYF. In nucleotides, the CDR3 is TGTGCCAGCAGTTCGACTAGAGGGGTAGCGCAGTATTTT.

The genes are TRBV10-3 and TRBJ1-2; tentatively, D is TRBD1 (6 bases). CDR1 is ENHRY and CDR2 is SYGVKD in the germline V gene. V lost 3 bases to trimming and J lost 3 bases, with 8 bases between them. The length of the CDR3 is 13 residues. The CDR3 sequence: CAISEEGDYGYTF. DNA for the CDR3: TGTGCCATCAGTGAAGAGGGGGACTATGGCTACACCTTC.

The chain employs TRBV5-6 and TRBJ1-2; D is unclear. Trimming removed 3 bases from V and 8 bases from J, with 11 bases in between. This CDR3 is built from 12 residues. Germline-derived CDR1 and CDR2 are SGHDT and YYEEEE. The CDR3, as DNA: TGTGCCAGCAGCTCACAACCGGGAGGCTACACCTTC. Protein sequence: CASSSQPGGYTF.

The chain links TRBV18 to TRBJ2-7; a possible D gene is TRBD1 (5 bases). The CDR3 spans 15 residues. Germline V gene lookup returns CDR1 KGHSH and CDR2 LQKENI. The V end was cut by 2 bases, the J end by 1 base, with 12 bases between. In DNA form, the CDR3 reads TGTGCCAGCTCACCATGGGGAACAGGTTCCTACGAGCAGTACGTC. This codes for CASSPWGTGSYEQYV.

The rearrangement joins TRBV28 to TRBJ2-2; 10 bases agree with TRBD2. V was pared by 3 bases and J by 7 bases, with 5 bases of the junction left unmatched. The CDR3 totals 15 residues. Germline lookup yields CDR1 MDHEN and CDR2 SYDVKM. CDR3 sequence: CASSFTSGKIGELFF. As DNA, the CDR3 is TGTGCCAGCAGTTTCACTAGCGGGAAAATCGGGGAGCTGTTTTTT.

V is TRBV2 and J is TRBJ1-2, with D tentatively TRBD1 (5 bases). The V and J ends lost 10 bases and 6 bases respectively, with 24 bases between them. Looked up from germline, CDR1 is SNHLY and CDR2 is FYNNEI. CDR3 length: 15 residues. CDR3 loop: CATHLRDSPVDGYTF. For the CDR3, the DNA is TGTGCCACACACCTCCGGGACTCCCCGGTCGATGGCTACACCTTC.

This clone was observed a handful of times. V gene TRBV12-3 or TRBV12-4 combines with J gene TRBJ1-1, with TRBD1 as a possible D gene (5 bases). The CDR3 length is 13 residues. V dropped 8 bases and J dropped 5 bases, with 15 bases sitting between them. In DNA, the CDR3 is TGTGCCAGCGAACGCATGGGGGGGACTGAAGCTTTCTTT. Its translation: CASERMGGTEAFF.

V usage is TRBV5-1 and J usage is TRBJ2-1, with D perhaps matching TRBD2 (7 bases). There are 17 residues in the CDR3. In germline, CDR1 is SGHRS, CDR2 YFSETQ. V was clipped by 4 bases and J by 0 bases, with 17 bases between them. In DNA, the CDR3 is TGCGCCAGCAGCCTAGAGGGGGGGGCCAGCTCCTACAATGAGCAGTTCTTC. Translating it yields CASSLEGGASSYNEQFF.

The chain employs TRBV28 and TRBJ1-1; perhaps TRBD1 as D (5 bases). Trimming took 5 bases from V and 2 from J, leaving 12 bases between them. Germline-derived CDR1 and CDR2 are MDHEN and SYDVKM. The CDR3 runs to 14 residues. CDR3 loop: CASSDAGTNTEAFF. In DNA, the CDR3 is TGTGCCAGCAGTGACGCCGGGACTAACACTGAAGCTTTCTTT.

The chain joins TRBV19 to TRBJ1-3; maybe TRBD1 (5 bases). The CDR3 consists of 17 residues. The V end lost 4 bases, the J end lost 0 bases, and 16 bases lay between the germline ends. Germline V gene lookup returns CDR1 LNHDA and CDR2 SQIVND (reference sequence). The DNA of the CDR3 is TGTGCCAGTAGTACAGGGCACACAACGTCCTCTGGAAACACCATATATTTT. This sequence encodes CASSTGHTTSSGNTIYF.